This is a list of T cell receptor beta chains from one sample in a study of shared clonotypes between healthy human individuals. Only in-frame clones appear in the TCRdb table, and some are missing; sequencing was by immunoSEQ multiplex PCR. The sample lists a few hundred thousand clones; under 80% were seen once. Sequencing was performed on memory CD4+ T cells sorted from blood. The receptors were gathered from a man aged 25 to 45 in good health. Each CDR3 is given with its conserved first and last residue. D genes are given only for firm matches. Only some rows state a clone size, as once, few, many or a class for expanded clones.

abundance: .; d_gene: .; v_gene: TRBV28; j_gene: TRBJ2-1; CDR3nt: TGTGCCAGCAGTTTGATGCTAGGTCAGAATGAGCAGTTCTTC; CDR3aa: CASSLMLGQNEQFF
abundance: few; d_gene: .; v_gene: TRBV2; j_gene: TRBJ2-7; CDR3nt: TGTGCCAGCAGCGTCAGCGGAGTATACGAGCAGTACTTC; CDR3aa: CASSVSGVYEQYF
abundance: .; d_gene: .; v_gene: TRBV18; j_gene: TRBJ2-2; CDR3nt: TGTGCCAGCTCAAAACAGGGGAACACCGGGGAGCTGTTTTTT; CDR3aa: CASSKQGNTGELFF
abundance: .; d_gene: .; v_gene: TRBV28; j_gene: TRBJ1-1; CDR3nt: TGTGCCAGCAGCTCACGAGCAGCCGGTTATAACACTGAAGCTTTCTTT; CDR3aa: CASSSRAAGYNTEAFF
abundance: .; d_gene: .; v_gene: TRBV2; j_gene: TRBJ2-5; CDR3nt: TGTGCCAGCATAGGGGAACAAGAGACCCAGTACTTC; CDR3aa: CASIGEQETQYF
abundance: .; d_gene: TRBD1; v_gene: TRBV18; j_gene: TRBJ1-2; CDR3nt: TGTGCCAGCTCACCCGGAGTGGGACAGGGAGGGGCATATGGCTACACCTTC; CDR3aa: CASSPGVGQGGAYGYTF
abundance: few; d_gene: .; v_gene: TRBV18; j_gene: TRBJ2-3; CDR3nt: TGTGCCAGCTCACCACGTAGTCAGAGCACAGATACGCAGTATTTT; CDR3aa: CASSPRSQSTDTQYF
abundance: once; d_gene: TRBD2; v_gene: TRBV5-4; j_gene: TRBJ2-1; CDR3nt: TGTGCCAGCAGCTTAGACGGGAGGGCCTTCTACAATGAGCAGTTCTTC; CDR3aa: CASSLDGRAFYNEQFF
abundance: many; d_gene: TRBD1; v_gene: TRBV10-1; j_gene: TRBJ2-2; CDR3nt: TGCGCCAGCAGTTCGACAGGGACAACCGGGGAGCTGTTTTTT; CDR3aa: CASSSTGTTGELFF
abundance: .; d_gene: TRBD2; v_gene: TRBV11-3; j_gene: TRBJ2-1; CDR3nt: TGTGCCAGCAGCCCCCGTGTAGCGGGGCCTTACAATGAGCAGTTCTTC; CDR3aa: CASSPRVAGPYNEQFF
abundance: .; d_gene: .; v_gene: TRBV19; j_gene: TRBJ2-2; CDR3nt: TGTGCCAGTAGTATGGTGGGAGCGAACACCGGGGAGCTGTTTTTT; CDR3aa: CASSMVGANTGELFF
abundance: .; d_gene: .; v_gene: TRBV29-1; j_gene: TRBJ1-1; CDR3nt: TGCAGCGTTGGGACAGACCTTGAAGCTTTCTTT; CDR3aa: CSVGTDLEAFF
abundance: few; d_gene: .; v_gene: TRBV6-5; j_gene: TRBJ2-7; CDR3nt: TGTGCCAGCAGGGGAGTTGGTCGGTCCTACGAGCAGTACTTC; CDR3aa: CASRGVGRSYEQYF
abundance: .; d_gene: .; v_gene: TRBV19; j_gene: TRBJ2-5; CDR3nt: TGTGCCAGTAGTATTGGTCGGAGACAGCAAGAGACCCAGTACTTC; CDR3aa: CASSIGRRQQETQYF
abundance: .; d_gene: .; v_gene: TRBV29-1; j_gene: TRBJ1-1; CDR3nt: TGCAGCGTTGGCACCCGACGCGTCATTGAAGCTTTCTTT; CDR3aa: CSVGTRRVIEAFF
abundance: .; d_gene: .; v_gene: TRBV21-1; j_gene: TRBJ2-7; CDR3nt: TGTGCCAGCAGCAAAGGGGACCCCTACTACGAGCAGTACTTC; CDR3aa: CASSKGDPYYEQYF
abundance: .; d_gene: TRBD1; v_gene: TRBV19; j_gene: TRBJ1-2; CDR3nt: TGTGCCAGTACTGACCCGGGACAGGCCCGCGGCTACACCTTC; CDR3aa: CASTDPGQARGYTF
abundance: .; d_gene: TRBD2; v_gene: TRBV2; j_gene: TRBJ2-7; CDR3nt: TGTGCCAGCATGGATGGGAGCGGGAGGGCCTACGAGCAGTACTTC; CDR3aa: CASMDGSGRAYEQYF
abundance: .; d_gene: .; v_gene: TRBV7-9; j_gene: TRBJ1-1; CDR3nt: TGTGCCAGCAGCACACTGAACACTGAAGCTTTCTTT; CDR3aa: CASSTLNTEAFF
abundance: .; d_gene: .; v_gene: TRBV18; j_gene: TRBJ2-7; CDR3nt: TGTGCCAGCTCACAACGGGGATACGAGCAGTACTTC; CDR3aa: CASSQRGYEQYF
abundance: .; d_gene: .; v_gene: TRBV25-1; j_gene: TRBJ1-4; CDR3nt: TGTGCCAGCAGTGCCCGGAGGGCGGAAGGGAAACTGTTTTTT; CDR3aa: CASSARRAEGKLFF
abundance: .; d_gene: .; v_gene: TRBV2; j_gene: TRBJ2-1; CDR3nt: TGTGCCAGCAGATTATTGCGTGGGGACGGGAGTGAGCAGTTCTTC; CDR3aa: CASRLLRGDGSEQFF
abundance: .; d_gene: .; v_gene: TRBV5-1; j_gene: TRBJ2-2; CDR3nt: TGCGCCAGCAAAAGCAATAGCATGAACACCGGGGAGCTGTTTTTT; CDR3aa: CASKSNSMNTGELFF
abundance: once; d_gene: .; v_gene: TRBV6-4; j_gene: TRBJ2-1; CDR3nt: TGTGCCAGCAGTGACGACTCCCGCCCCTACAATGAGCAGTTCTTC; CDR3aa: CASSDDSRPYNEQFF
abundance: .; d_gene: TRBD2; v_gene: TRBV27; j_gene: TRBJ2-7; CDR3nt: TGTGCCAGCAGTTCTGAGGCGGGAGTTGAGCAGTACTTC; CDR3aa: CASSSEAGVEQYF
abundance: .; d_gene: .; v_gene: TRBV2; j_gene: TRBJ1-4; CDR3nt: TGTGCCAGCATGAGGGGAGGGGAAAAACTGTTTTTT; CDR3aa: CASMRGGEKLFF
abundance: .; d_gene: .; v_gene: TRBV6-1; j_gene: TRBJ2-7; CDR3nt: TGTGCCAGCAGTAATGGGGTTTACTACGAGCAGTACTTC; CDR3aa: CASSNGVYYEQYF
abundance: .; d_gene: .; v_gene: TRBV2; j_gene: TRBJ1-1; CDR3nt: TGTGCCAGCAGTGAAAAGTATCTGAACACTGAAGCTTTCTTT; CDR3aa: CASSEKYLNTEAFF
abundance: .; d_gene: .; v_gene: TRBV25-1; j_gene: TRBJ1-1; CDR3nt: TGTGCCAGCAGTGAATCTGGGCAGGGATGGGCTTTCTTT; CDR3aa: CASSESGQGWAFF
abundance: .; d_gene: .; v_gene: TRBV7-9; j_gene: TRBJ2-3; CDR3nt: TGTGCCAGCAGCAGAAGCACAGATACGCAGTATTTT; CDR3aa: CASSRSTDTQYF
abundance: .; d_gene: TRBD1; v_gene: TRBV28; j_gene: TRBJ2-7; CDR3nt: TGTGCCAGCAGTTTATGGGCGGGACAGGGGGCCTACGAGCAGTACTTC; CDR3aa: CASSLWAGQGAYEQYF
abundance: many; d_gene: .; v_gene: TRBV18; j_gene: TRBJ2-7; CDR3nt: TGTGCCAGCTCTCCCTCCCGGGTCGAGCAGTACTTC; CDR3aa: CASSPSRVEQYF
abundance: .; d_gene: .; v_gene: TRBV27; j_gene: TRBJ2-7; CDR3nt: TGTGCCAGCAGTTTGGAACTAGGGTACGAGCAGTACTTC; CDR3aa: CASSLELGYEQYF
abundance: .; d_gene: .; v_gene: TRBV19; j_gene: TRBJ2-3; CDR3nt: TGTGCCAGTACCTCCTATGGCGGGCCAAGGGGCAATACAGATACGCAGTATTTT; CDR3aa: CASTSYGGPRGNTDTQYF
abundance: .; d_gene: TRBD2; v_gene: TRBV7-9; j_gene: TRBJ2-1; CDR3nt: TGTGCCAGCAGCCGTTCGGGACTAGCGGGACGTAACAATGAGCAGTTCTTC; CDR3aa: CASSRSGLAGRNNEQFF
abundance: .; d_gene: .; v_gene: TRBV21-1; j_gene: TRBJ2-3; CDR3nt: TGTGCCAGCAGCCGGACGATTCGAATAGATACGCAGTATTTT; CDR3aa: CASSRTIRIDTQYF
abundance: .; d_gene: .; v_gene: TRBV6-1; j_gene: TRBJ1-2; CDR3nt: TGTGCCAGCCACTCCCCTGGACAGCCCCTACACGGCTACACCTTC; CDR3aa: CASHSPGQPLHGYTF
abundance: .; d_gene: .; v_gene: TRBV15; j_gene: TRBJ2-7; CDR3nt: TGTGCCACCAGCGCAGATAACCTTCTAGAAGAGGTGCAGTACTTC; CDR3aa: CATSADNLLEEVQYF
abundance: few; d_gene: TRBD2; v_gene: TRBV6-5; j_gene: TRBJ2-3; CDR3nt: TGTGCCAGCACAGGGACTAGCGAGAGCACAGATACGCAGTATTTT; CDR3aa: CASTGTSESTDTQYF
abundance: few; d_gene: .; v_gene: TRBV6-1; j_gene: TRBJ1-1; CDR3nt: TGTGCCAGCCGTCGCGACACTGAAGCTTTCTTT; CDR3aa: CASRRDTEAFF
abundance: .; d_gene: TRBD1; v_gene: TRBV27; j_gene: TRBJ2-7; CDR3nt: TGTGCCAGCAGTTCCCGGGACAGGTCTTCCGAGCAGTACTTC; CDR3aa: CASSSRDRSSEQYF